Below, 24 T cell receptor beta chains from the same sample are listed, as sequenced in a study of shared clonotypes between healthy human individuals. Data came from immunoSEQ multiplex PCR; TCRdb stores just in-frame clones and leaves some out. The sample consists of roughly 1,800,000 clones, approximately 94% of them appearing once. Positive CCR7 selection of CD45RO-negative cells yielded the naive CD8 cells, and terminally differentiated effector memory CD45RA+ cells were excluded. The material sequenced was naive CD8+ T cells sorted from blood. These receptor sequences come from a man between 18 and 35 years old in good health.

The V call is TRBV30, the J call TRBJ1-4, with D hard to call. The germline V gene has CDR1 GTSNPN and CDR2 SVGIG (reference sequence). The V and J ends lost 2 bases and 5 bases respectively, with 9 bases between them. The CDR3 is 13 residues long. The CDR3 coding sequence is TGTGCCTGGAGTACAGTTGGAAATGAAAAACTGTTTTTT. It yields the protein CAWSTVGNEKLFF. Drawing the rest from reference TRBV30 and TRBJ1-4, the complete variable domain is SQTIHQWPATLVQPVGSPLSLECTVEGTSNPNLYWYRQAAGRGLQLLFYSVGIGQISSEVPQNLSASRPQDRQFILSSKKLLLSDSGFYLCAWSTVGNEKLFFGSGTQLSVL.

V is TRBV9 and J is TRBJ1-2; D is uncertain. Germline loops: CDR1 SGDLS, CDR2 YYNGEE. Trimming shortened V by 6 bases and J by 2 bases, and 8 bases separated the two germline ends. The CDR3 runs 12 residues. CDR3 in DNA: TGTGCCAGCACAACAAACAACTATGGCTACACCTTC. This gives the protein CASTTNNYGYTF.

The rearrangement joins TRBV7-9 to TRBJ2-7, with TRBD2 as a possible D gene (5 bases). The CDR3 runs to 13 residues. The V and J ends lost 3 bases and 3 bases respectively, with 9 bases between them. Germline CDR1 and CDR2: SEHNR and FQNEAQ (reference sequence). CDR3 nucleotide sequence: TGTGCCAGCAGCTTTAGGGAGAGCTACGAGCAGTACTTC. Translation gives CASSFRESYEQYF.

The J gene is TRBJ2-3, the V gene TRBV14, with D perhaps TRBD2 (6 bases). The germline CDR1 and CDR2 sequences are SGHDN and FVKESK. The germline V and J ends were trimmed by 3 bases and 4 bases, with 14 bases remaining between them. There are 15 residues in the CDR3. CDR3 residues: CASSQDPGVPDTQYF. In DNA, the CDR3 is TGTGCCAGCAGCCAGGACCCGGGGGTCCCAGATACGCAGTATTTT.

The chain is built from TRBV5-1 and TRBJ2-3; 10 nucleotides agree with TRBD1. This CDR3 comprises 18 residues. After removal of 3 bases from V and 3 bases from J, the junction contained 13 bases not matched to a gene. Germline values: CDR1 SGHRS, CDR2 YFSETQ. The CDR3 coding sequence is TGCGCCAGCAGCTCCTCGGGACAGGGGCTCTACTGGACAGATACGCAGTATTTT. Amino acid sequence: CASSSSGQGLYWTDTQYF.

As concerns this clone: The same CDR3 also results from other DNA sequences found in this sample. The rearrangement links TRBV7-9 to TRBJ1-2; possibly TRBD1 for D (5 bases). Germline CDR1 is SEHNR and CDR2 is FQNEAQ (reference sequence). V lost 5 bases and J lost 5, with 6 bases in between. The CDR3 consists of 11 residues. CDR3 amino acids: CASSGGYGYTF. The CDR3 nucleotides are TGTGCCAGCAGCGGGGGGTATGGCTACACCTTC.

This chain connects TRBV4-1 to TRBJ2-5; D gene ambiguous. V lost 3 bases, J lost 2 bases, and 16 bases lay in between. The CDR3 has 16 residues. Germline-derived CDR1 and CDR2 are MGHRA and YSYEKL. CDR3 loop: CASSQAPGSTQETQYF. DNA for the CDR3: TGCGCCAGCAGCCAGGCTCCGGGCAGTACTCAAGAGACCCAGTACTTC.

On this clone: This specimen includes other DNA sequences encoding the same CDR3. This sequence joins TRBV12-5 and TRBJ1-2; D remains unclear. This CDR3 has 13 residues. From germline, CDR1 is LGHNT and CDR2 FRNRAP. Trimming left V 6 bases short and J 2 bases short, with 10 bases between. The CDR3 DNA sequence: TGTGCTAGTGGACTTGGACTGAACTATGGCTACACCTTC. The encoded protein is CASGLGLNYGYTF.

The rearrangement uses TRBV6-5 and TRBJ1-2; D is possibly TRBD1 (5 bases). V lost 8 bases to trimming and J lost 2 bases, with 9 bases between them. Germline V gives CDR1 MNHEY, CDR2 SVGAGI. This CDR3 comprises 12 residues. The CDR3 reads CASVGGNYGYTF. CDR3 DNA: TGTGCCAGCGTTGGGGGGAACTATGGCTACACCTTC.

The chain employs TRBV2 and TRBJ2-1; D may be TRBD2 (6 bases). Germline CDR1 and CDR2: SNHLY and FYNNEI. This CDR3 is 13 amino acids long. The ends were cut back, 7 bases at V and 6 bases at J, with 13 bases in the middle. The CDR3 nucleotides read TGTGCCAGCACCCAGACTAGAGGCAATGAGCAGTTCTTC. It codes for CASTQTRGNEQFF. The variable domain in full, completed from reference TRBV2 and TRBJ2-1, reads EPEVTQTPSHQVTQMGQEVILRCVPISNHLYFYWYRQILGQKVEFLVSFYNNEISEKSEIFDDQFSVERPDGSNFTLKIRSTKLEDSAMYFCASTQTRGNEQFFGPGTRLTVL.

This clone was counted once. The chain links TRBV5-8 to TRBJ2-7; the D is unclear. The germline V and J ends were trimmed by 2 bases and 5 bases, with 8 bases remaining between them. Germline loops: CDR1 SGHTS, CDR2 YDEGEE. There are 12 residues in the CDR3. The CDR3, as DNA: TGTGCCAGCAGCTTATACCCGGACGAGCAGTACTTC. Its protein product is CASSLYPDEQYF.

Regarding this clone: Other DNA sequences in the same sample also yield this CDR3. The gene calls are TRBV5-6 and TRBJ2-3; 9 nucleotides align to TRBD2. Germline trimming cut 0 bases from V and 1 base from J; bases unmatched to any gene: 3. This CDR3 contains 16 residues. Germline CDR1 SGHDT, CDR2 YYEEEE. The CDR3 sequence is CASSLELAGGTDTQYF. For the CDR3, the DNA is TGTGCCAGCAGCTTGGAGTTAGCGGGAGGCACAGATACGCAGTATTTT.

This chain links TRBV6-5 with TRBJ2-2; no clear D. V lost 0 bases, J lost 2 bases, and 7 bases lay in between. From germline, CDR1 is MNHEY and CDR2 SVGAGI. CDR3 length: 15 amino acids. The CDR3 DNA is TGTGCCAGCAGTTACTCGCCAGATAACACCGGGGAGCTGTTTTTT. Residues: CASSYSPDNTGELFF.

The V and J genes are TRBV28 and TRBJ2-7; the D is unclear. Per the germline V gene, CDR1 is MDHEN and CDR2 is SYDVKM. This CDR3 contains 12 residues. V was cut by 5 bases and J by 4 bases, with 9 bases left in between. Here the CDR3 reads CASSNRIYEQYF. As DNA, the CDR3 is TGTGCCAGCAGTAACAGAATATACGAGCAGTACTTC.

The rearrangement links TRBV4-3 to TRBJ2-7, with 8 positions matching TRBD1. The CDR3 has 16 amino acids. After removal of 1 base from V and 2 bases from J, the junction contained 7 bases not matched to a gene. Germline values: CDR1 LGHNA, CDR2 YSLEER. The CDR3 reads CASSQAAGTGAYEQYF. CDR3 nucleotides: TGCGCCAGCAGCCAAGCCGCCGGGACAGGAGCCTACGAGCAGTACTTC.

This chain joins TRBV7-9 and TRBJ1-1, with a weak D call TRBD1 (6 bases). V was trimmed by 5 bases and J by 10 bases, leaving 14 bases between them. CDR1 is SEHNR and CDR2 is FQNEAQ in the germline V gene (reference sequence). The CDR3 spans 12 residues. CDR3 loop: CASSPGAGGAFF. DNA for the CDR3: TGTGCCAGCAGCCCGGGGGCCGGGGGAGCTTTCTTT.

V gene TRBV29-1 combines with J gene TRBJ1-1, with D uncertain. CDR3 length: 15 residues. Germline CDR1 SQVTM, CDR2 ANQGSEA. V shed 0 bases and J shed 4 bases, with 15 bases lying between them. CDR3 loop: CSVEDMAQSLTEAFF. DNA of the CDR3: TGCAGCGTTGAAGATATGGCCCAGAGCCTCACTGAAGCTTTCTTT.

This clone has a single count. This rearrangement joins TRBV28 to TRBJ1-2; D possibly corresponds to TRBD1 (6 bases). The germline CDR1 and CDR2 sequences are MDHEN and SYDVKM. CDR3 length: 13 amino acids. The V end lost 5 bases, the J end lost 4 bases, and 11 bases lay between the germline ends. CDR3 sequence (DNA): TGTGCCAGCAGTCCAGGGACACCCTATGGCTACACCTTC. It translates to CASSPGTPYGYTF.

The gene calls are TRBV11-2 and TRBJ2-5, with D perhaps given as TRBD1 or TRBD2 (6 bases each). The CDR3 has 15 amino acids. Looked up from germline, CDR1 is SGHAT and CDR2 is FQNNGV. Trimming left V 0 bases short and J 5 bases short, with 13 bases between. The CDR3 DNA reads TGTGCCAGCAGCTTAGATCCGGGGGCGAAGGAGACCCAGTACTTC. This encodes CASSLDPGAKETQYF.

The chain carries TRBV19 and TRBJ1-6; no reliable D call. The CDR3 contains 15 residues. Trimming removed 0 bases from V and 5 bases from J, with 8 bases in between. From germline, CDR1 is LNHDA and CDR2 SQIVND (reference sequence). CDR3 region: CASSIDGSNNSPLHF. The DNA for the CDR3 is TGTGCCAGTAGTATAGATGGCAGTAATAATTCACCCCTCCACTTT. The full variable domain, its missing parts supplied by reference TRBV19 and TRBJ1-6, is DGGITQSPKYLFRKEGQNVTLSCEQNLNHDAMYWYRQDPGQGLRLIYYSQIVNDFQKGDIAEGYSVSREKKESFPLTVTSAQKNPTAFYLCASSIDGSNNSPLHFGNGTRLTVT.

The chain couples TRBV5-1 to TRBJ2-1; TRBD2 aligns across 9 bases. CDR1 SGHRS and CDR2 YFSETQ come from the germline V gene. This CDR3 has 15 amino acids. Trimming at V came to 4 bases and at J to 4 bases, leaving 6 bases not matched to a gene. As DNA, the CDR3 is TGCGCCAGCAGCGGCGGGACTAGCCTTTACAATGAGCAGTTCTTC. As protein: CASSGGTSLYNEQFF.

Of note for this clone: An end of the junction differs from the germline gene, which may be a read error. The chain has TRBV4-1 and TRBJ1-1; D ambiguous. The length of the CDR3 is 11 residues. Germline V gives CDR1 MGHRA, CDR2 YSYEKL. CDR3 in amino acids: CASSENTEAFF. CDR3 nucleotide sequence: TGTGCCAGCAGCGAAAACACTGAAGCTTTCTTT.

The CDR3 coding sequence is TGTGCCAGTAGCCCTGGACAGGGGATAAACTACGAGCAGTACTTC. Protein sequence: CASSPGQGINYEQYF. The chain couples TRBV19 to TRBJ2-7, with 9 bases lining up with TRBD1. The germline CDR1 and CDR2 sequences are LNHDA and SQIVND (reference sequence). The V and J ends lost 6 bases and 3 bases, in that order; junction bases with no gene match: 9. This CDR3 region has 15 residues.

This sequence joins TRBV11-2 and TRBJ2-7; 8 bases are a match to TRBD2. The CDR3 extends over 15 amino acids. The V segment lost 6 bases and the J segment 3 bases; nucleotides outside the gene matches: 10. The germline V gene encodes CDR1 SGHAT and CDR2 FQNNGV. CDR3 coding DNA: TGTGCCAGCAGTCAATGGGGCGGGGGGAACTACGAGCAGTACTTC. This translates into CASSQWGGGNYEQYF.